Below, 23 T cell receptor beta chains from the same sample are listed, as sequenced in a study of identical twins. TCRdb reprocessed the 5' RACE reads with MiXCR, giving one entry per CDR3 protein. The sample lists some 730,000 distinct CDR3 sequences, roughly 18% occurring once. These data were also filed under a second study, of T cells expressing NK-cell markers.

The sample was PBMCs. The receptors were sampled from a young woman in good health.

The chain couples TRBV20-1 to TRBJ1-2; possibly TRBD1 for D (5 bases). The V gene lost 7 bases and the J gene lost 8 bases, with 17 bases spanning the gap. This CDR3 has 12 residues. Germline V gene sequence: CDR1 DFQATT, CDR2 SNEGSKA (reference sequence). CDR3: CSGKTVSWGYTF. The CDR3 coding sequence is TGCAGTGGCAAGACAGTTTCCTGGGGCTACACCTTC.

This chain links TRBV20-1 with TRBJ2-7, with 9 positions matching TRBD2. CDR1 and CDR2 (germline): DFQATT, SNEGSKA (reference sequence). The CDR3 has 15 residues. V lost 6 bases to trimming and J lost 7 bases; unmatched junction nucleotides: 16. The CDR3 here is CSAAPPGLAAGEQYF. CDR3 nucleotides: TGCAGTGCGGCCCCTCCGGGACTAGCCGCGGGGGAGCAGTACTTC.

V and J are TRBV7-9 and TRBJ1-4; D is perhaps TRBD1 (6 bases). The CDR3 is made up of 14 amino acids. Trimming stripped 3 bases from V and 7 bases from J, with 12 bases between. The germline gives CDR1 SEHNR, CDR2 FQNEAQ (reference sequence). The CDR3 bases are TGTGCCAGCAGCTTGGGACAATCGGGTGAAAAACTGTTTTTT. Translating it yields CASSLGQSGEKLFF.

CDR3 nucleotide sequence: TGTGCCAGCAGTTTGATGGGTGCTGAAAAACTGTTTTTT. Translation gives CASSLMGAEKLFF. The chain couples TRBV7-6 to TRBJ1-4; D uncertain. Germline V lookup: CDR1 SGHVS, CDR2 FNYEAQ. Trimming left V 6 bases short and J 7 bases short, with 12 bases between. The CDR3 runs 13 residues.

The chain has TRBV29-1 and TRBJ2-3; TRBD2 aligns across 14 bases. Germline V gene data show CDR1 as SQVTM and CDR2 as ANQGSEA. The ends lost 7 bases at V and 5 bases at J; junction bases unmatched: 5. CDR3 size: 14 residues. CDR3: CSAGTSGRRDTQYF. CDR3 sequence (DNA): TGCAGCGCCGGGACTAGCGGGAGACGAGATACGCAGTATTTT.

The rearrangement joins TRBV5-1 to TRBJ2-1, with TRBD1 matching over 7 bases. CDR1 is SGHRS and CDR2 is YFSETQ in the germline V gene. The junction had 4 bases not matched to a gene; V was cut back by 2 bases and J by 8 bases. The CDR3 length is 13 residues. The CDR3 reads CASSFPDRDEQFF. The CDR3 bases are TGCGCCAGCAGCTTCCCTGACAGGGATGAGCAGTTCTTC. The full variable domain, in which reference TRBV5-1 and TRBJ2-1 provide the parts outside the CDR3, is KAGVTQTPRYLIKTRGQQVTLSCSPISGHRSVSWYQQTPGQGLQFLFEYFSETQRNKGNFPGRFSGRQFSNSRSEMNVSTLELGDSALYLCASSFPDRDEQFFGPGTRLTVL.

This clonotype appeared a few times. The CDR3 DNA sequence: TGTGCCAGCAGCCCGACTAGCGGGAACCACGAGCAGTACTTC. Residues: CASSPTSGNHEQYF. J is TRBJ2-7 and V is TRBV7-9; the match to TRBD2 covers 11 bases. Germline V gene lookup returns CDR1 SEHNR and CDR2 FQNEAQ (reference sequence). V lost 5 bases, J lost 5 bases, and 5 bases stayed unmatched. The CDR3 spans 14 residues.

This rearrangement joins TRBV6-1 to TRBJ1-2, with TRBD1 matching over 10 bases. This CDR3 region has 15 residues. The V segment lost 7 bases and the J segment 0 bases; nucleotides outside the gene matches: 5. Germline V gives CDR1 MNHNS, CDR2 SASEGT. CDR3 in DNA: TGTGCCAGCACCACCGGGACAGGGGCTAACTATGGCTACACCTTC. It codes for CASTTGTGANYGYTF.

The V gene is TRBV9, the J gene TRBJ2-1, with D possibly being TRBD2 (5 bases). Trimming pared 0 bases from V and 5 bases from J, leaving 18 bases between. CDR3 length equals 17 residues. CDR1 is SGDLS, CDR2 YYNGEE, per germline. The CDR3 DNA is TGTGCCAGCAGCGTAGCGGCTACTAGAGGTATGGACAATGAGCAGTTCTTC. Residues: CASSVAATRGMDNEQFF.

This clonotype turned up a few times. The rearrangement uses TRBV5-1 and TRBJ2-7; 9 nucleotides match TRBD1. Per the germline V gene, CDR1 is SGHRS and CDR2 is YFSETQ. There are 14 residues in the CDR3. Unmatched junction bases numbered 5, after V lost 2 bases and J lost 5 bases. This CDR3 reads CASSFSGTGNEQYF. The DNA for the CDR3 is TGCGCCAGCAGCTTTTCCGGGACAGGGAACGAGCAGTACTTC.

The V and J genes are TRBV7-8 and TRBJ1-1; D unclear. Trimming left V 1 base short and J 7 bases short, with 16 bases between. The CDR3 spans 15 residues. Germline loops: CDR1 SGHVS, CDR2 FQNEAQ. DNA for the CDR3: TGTGCCAGCAGCTTAGGGGTGGTTAGGGCTGGTGAAGCTTTCTTT. Its protein product is CASSLGVVRAGEAFF.

This clonotype was detected a few times. This chain uses TRBV4-3 with TRBJ2-2, with no clear D. The CDR3 has 15 amino acids. The germline gives CDR1 LGHNA, CDR2 YSLEER. The germline V and J ends were trimmed by 4 bases and 0 bases, with 9 bases remaining between them. For the CDR3, the DNA is TGCGCCAGCAGCCGTCGGGCGACGAACACCGGGGAGCTGTTTTTT. Its protein product is CASSRRATNTGELFF.

The table lists this clonotype with a few counts. V and J are TRBV12-5 and TRBJ1-1, with D unclear. Per germline, CDR1 LGHNT and CDR2 FRNRAP. The CDR3 covers 11 residues. Trimming removed 3 bases at V and 10 bases at J, with 9 bases between. Here the CDR3 DNA reads TGTGCTAGTGGTTTCGGCTGGGGAGCTTTCTTT. Residues: CASGFGWGAFF.

The chain uses TRBV27 and TRBJ2-3; D remains unclear. The length of the CDR3 is 15 residues. Germline V CDR1 and CDR2: MNHEY, SMNVEV (reference sequence). V gave up 7 bases and J gave up 2 bases, with 16 bases separating them. CDR3 sequence: CASTLSLTYTDTQYF. The CDR3 DNA is TGTGCCAGCACCTTGAGTCTTACCTACACAGATACGCAGTATTTT.

J is TRBJ2-7 and V is TRBV20-1, with 11 bases lining up with TRBD2. CDR3 length equals 13 residues. V lost 5 bases to trimming and J lost 2 bases; unmatched junction nucleotides: 2. From germline, CDR1 is DFQATT and CDR2 SNEGSKA (reference sequence). The DNA for the CDR3 is TGCAGTGCTCCGACTAGCGGGGCCTACGAGCAGTACTTC. Amino acids: CSAPTSGAYEQYF.

This clonotype was recorded at least ten times. The V gene is TRBV20-1, the J gene TRBJ2-3; the D gene is possibly TRBD1 (6 bases). The CDR3 runs to 12 residues. Germline CDR1 is DFQATT and CDR2 is SNEGSKA (reference sequence). In nucleotides, the CDR3 is TGCAGAGCCGGGACACTCACAGATACGCAGTATTTT. It translates to CRAGTLTDTQYF.

The table lists this clonotype with many counts. This chain uses TRBV27 with TRBJ2-2; 9 nucleotides line up with TRBD1. The CDR3 is made up of 15 amino acids. V shed 3 bases and J 5 bases; nucleotides not matched to a gene: 4. The germline CDR1 and CDR2 sequences are MNHEY and SMNVEV (reference sequence). The CDR3 nucleotides read TGTGCCAGCAGTTTGGGGACAGGGATGACCGGGGAGCTGTTTTTT. This encodes CASSLGTGMTGELFF.

This clonotype has more than one count but fewer than ten. The chain combines TRBV6-5 with TRBJ1-5; D gene ambiguous. Germline assignment: CDR1 MNHEY and CDR2 SVGAGI. CDR3 length equals 14 residues. Trimming stripped 0 bases from V and 9 bases from J, with 12 bases between. This CDR3 reads CASSYSGGEGPQHF. CDR3 DNA sequence: TGTGCCAGCAGTTACTCGGGCGGGGAAGGGCCCCAGCATTTT.

V usage is TRBV6-1 and J usage is TRBJ2-1; TRBD2 might be the D (6 bases). The ends were cut back, 4 bases at V and 3 bases at J, with 13 bases in the middle. Looked up from germline, CDR1 is MNHNS and CDR2 is SASEGT. The length of the CDR3 is 15 residues. The CDR3 loop is CASSGGVLLYNEQFF. The DNA of the CDR3 is TGTGCCAGCAGTGGGGGGGTACTACTCTACAATGAGCAGTTCTTC.

The chain combines TRBV5-1 with TRBJ2-5, with 8 bases identical to TRBD2. Losses at the gene ends were 4 bases for V and 2 bases for J; bases not matched to a gene: 4. The CDR3 runs 14 residues. Germline loops: CDR1 SGHRS, CDR2 YFSETQ. For the CDR3, the DNA is TGCGCCAGCAGCAATGAGCGGGGGCAAGAGACCCAGTACTTC. This gives the protein CASSNERGQETQYF.

This clonotype turned up a few times. The V call is TRBV25-1, the J call TRBJ2-7; 7 bases agree with TRBD1. The CDR3 length is 15 residues. Germline loops: CDR1 MGHDK, CDR2 SYGVNS. V dropped 1 base and J dropped 0; count of bases not matched to a gene: 3. This CDR3 reads CASSESGTASYEQYF. As DNA, the CDR3 is TGTGCCAGCAGTGAATCCGGGACAGCCTCCTACGAGCAGTACTTC.

The V and J genes are TRBV11-2 and TRBJ2-7, with 7 bases fitting TRBD2. CDR1 and CDR2 (germline): SGHAT, FQNNGV. There are 14 residues in the CDR3. J gave up 5 bases and V 4 bases, and 8 bases lay outside the gene matches. CDR3 nucleotides: TGTGCCAGCAGCTCGGGACTACCTAACCACGAGCAGTACTTC. It is translated as CASSSGLPNHEQYF.

This clonotype was detected only a few times. The CDR3 DNA reads as TGTGCCTTGAATTACCGGGGGTACAATGAGCAGTTCTTC. Translated, it gives CALNYRGYNEQFF. V and J are TRBV6-1 and TRBJ2-1; perhaps TRBD2 as D (6 bases). Per the germline V gene, CDR1 is MNHNS and CDR2 is SASEGT. This CDR3 is built from 13 residues. V was cut by 11 bases and J by 4 bases, with 15 bases left in between.